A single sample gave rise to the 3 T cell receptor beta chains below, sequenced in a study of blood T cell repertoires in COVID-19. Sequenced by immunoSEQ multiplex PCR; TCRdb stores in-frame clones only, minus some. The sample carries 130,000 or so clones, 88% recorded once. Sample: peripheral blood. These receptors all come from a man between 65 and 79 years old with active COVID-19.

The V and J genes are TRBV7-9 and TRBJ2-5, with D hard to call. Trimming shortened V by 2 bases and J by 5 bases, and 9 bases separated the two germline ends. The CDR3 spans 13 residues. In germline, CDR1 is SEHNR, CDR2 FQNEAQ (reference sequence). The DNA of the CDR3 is TGTGCCAGCAGCTTATGGTCCGGGGAGACCCAGTACTTC. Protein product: CASSLWSGETQYF.

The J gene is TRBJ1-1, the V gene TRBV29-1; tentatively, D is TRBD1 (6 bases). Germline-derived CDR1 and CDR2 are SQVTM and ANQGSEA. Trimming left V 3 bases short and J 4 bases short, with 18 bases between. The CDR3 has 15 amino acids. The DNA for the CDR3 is TGCAGCGTTGACCAGGTCCAGACAGGAGGCACTGAAGCTTTCTTT. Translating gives CSVDQVQTGGTEAFF.

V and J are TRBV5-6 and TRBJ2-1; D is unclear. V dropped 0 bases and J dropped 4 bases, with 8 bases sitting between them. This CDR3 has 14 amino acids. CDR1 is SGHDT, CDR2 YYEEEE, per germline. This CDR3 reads CASSLGRRYNEQFF. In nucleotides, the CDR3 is TGTGCCAGCAGCTTGGGGCGGCGGTACAATGAGCAGTTCTTC.